This T cell receptor beta chain was found in a study of shared clonotypes between healthy human individuals. CDR3 length: 13 amino acids. CDR1 is MNHEY and CDR2 is SMNVEV in the germline V gene (reference sequence). Trimming took off 8 bases at V and 0 bases at J, with 11 bases between the two ends. Sequencing used immunoSEQ multiplex PCR; TCRdb keeps in-frame clones, though not all of them. The data show more than 2 million clones, with roughly 93% seen just once and approximately 1.7% held by the top ten. Only CD45RO-negative cells positively selected for CCR7 counted as naive CD8 cells, so terminally differentiated effector memory CD45RA+ cells were excluded.

Sequenced sample: naive CD8+ T cells from PBMCs. This clonotype was obtained from a young man in good health. Some clones in this sample may be carry-over from other donors' samples. The V gene is TRBV27, the J gene TRBJ2-7, with TRBD1 as a possible D gene (6 bases). In nucleotides, the CDR3 is TGTGCCAGCGGAACAGGGCCCTCCTACGAGCAGTACTTC. Translating gives CASGTGPSYEQYF.